The clone carrying this TCR beta chain was counted only a few times. Its antigen is not known. V lost 5 bases and J 6 bases, leaving 19 bases between the germline ends. Germline loops: CDR1 SGHTA, CDR2 FQGNSA. The CDR3 is 15 amino acids. This entry is derived from a study of T cells after yellow fever vaccination. From the 5' RACE reads, TCRdb called clonotypes with MiXCR, one entry per CDR3 protein. The table records roughly 340,000 distinct CDR3 sequences, 8.7% of them present only once. The study's findings and limits: In post-booster samples, most primary-vaccination clones reappeared (roughly 96% CD4, 88% CD8).

This sample comprised PBMCs, obtained on the day of the first yellow fever vaccination. The sequence derives from a man between 18 and 35 years old who received the YFV17D yellow fever vaccine. This rearrangement joins TRBV7-2 to TRBJ1-2; the D is unclear. The CDR3 DNA sequence: TGTGCCAGCAGCCGTCTTGGACCGGCTCCGGATGGCTACACCTTC. Its translation is CASSRLGPAPDGYTF.